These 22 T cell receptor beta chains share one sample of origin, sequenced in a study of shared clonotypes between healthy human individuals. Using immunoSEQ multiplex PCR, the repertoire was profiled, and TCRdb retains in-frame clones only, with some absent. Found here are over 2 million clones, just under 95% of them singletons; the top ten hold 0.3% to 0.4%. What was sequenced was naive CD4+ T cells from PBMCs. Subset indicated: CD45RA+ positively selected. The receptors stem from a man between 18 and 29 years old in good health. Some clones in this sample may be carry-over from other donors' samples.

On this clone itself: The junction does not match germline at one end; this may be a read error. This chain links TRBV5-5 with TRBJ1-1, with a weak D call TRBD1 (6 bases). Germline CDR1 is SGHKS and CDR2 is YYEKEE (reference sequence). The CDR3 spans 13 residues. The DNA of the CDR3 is TGTGCCAGCAGCCATACAGGGAACGCTGAAGCTTTCTTT. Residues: CASSHTGNAEAFF.

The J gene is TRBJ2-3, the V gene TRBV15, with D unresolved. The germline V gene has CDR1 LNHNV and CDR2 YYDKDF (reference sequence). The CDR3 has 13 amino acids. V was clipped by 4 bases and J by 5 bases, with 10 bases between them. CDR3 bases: TGTGCCACCAGCACTTTTGGGCGAGATACGCAGTATTTT. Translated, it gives CATSTFGRDTQYF.

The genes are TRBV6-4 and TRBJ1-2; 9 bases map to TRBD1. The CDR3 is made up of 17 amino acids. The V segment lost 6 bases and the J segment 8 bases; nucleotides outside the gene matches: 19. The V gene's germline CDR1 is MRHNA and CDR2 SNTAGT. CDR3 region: CASREDPDRGASWGYTF. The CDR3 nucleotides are TGTGCCAGCAGGGAAGATCCGGACAGGGGAGCGTCTTGGGGCTACACCTTC.

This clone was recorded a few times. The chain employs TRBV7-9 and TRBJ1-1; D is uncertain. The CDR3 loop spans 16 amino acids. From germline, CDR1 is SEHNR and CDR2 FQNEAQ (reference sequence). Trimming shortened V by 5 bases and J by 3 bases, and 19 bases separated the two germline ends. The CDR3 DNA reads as TGTGCCAGCAGCGCACGGTACAGCTCGCAGGACACTGAAGCTTTCTTT. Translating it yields CASSARYSSQDTEAFF.

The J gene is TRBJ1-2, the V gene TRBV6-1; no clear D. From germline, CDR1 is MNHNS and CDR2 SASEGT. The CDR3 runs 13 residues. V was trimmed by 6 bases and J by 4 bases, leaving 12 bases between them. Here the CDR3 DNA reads TGTGCCAGCAGGGAGTCGTCGGGCTATGGCTACACCTTC. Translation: CASRESSGYGYTF.

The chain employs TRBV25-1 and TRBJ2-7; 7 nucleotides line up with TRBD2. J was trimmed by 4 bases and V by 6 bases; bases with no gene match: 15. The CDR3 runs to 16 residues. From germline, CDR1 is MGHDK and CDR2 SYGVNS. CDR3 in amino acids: CASSPARPAGYYEQYF. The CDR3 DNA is TGTGCCAGCAGCCCAGCTCGTCCAGCGGGGTATTACGAGCAGTACTTC.

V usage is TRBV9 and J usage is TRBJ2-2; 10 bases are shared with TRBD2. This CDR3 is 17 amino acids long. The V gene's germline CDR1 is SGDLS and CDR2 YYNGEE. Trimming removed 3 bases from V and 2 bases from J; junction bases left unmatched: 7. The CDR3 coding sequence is TGTGCCAGCAGCGGACCGGGACTAGCGAAAAACACCGGGGAGCTGTTTTTT. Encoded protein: CASSGPGLAKNTGELFF.

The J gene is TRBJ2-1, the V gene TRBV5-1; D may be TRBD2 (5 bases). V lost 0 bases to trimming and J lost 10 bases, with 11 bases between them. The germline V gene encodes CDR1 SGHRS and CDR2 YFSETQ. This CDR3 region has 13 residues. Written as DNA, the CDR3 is TGCGCCAGCAGCTTGGAAGCCCCGGGAGAGCAGTTCTTC. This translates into CASSLEAPGEQFF.

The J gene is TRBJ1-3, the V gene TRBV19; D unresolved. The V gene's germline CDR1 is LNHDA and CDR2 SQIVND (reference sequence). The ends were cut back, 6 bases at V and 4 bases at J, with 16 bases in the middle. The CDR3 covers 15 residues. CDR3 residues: CASSPGRAQGNTIYF. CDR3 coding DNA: TGTGCCAGTAGCCCCGGCCGGGCGCAAGGAAACACCATATATTTT.

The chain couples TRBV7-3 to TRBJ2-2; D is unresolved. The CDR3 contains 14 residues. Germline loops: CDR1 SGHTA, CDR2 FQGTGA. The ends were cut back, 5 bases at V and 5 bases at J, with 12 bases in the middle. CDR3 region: CASSAPRATGELFF. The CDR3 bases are TGTGCCAGCAGCGCCCCTAGGGCGACCGGGGAGCTGTTTTTT.

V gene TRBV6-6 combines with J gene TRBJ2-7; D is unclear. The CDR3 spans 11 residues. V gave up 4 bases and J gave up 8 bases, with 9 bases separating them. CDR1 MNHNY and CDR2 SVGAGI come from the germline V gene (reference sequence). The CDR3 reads CASSSAAKQYF. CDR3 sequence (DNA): TGTGCCAGCAGTTCCGCGGCGAAGCAGTACTTC.

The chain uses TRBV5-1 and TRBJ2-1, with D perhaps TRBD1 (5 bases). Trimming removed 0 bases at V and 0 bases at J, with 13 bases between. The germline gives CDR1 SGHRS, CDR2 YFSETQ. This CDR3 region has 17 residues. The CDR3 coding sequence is TGCGCCAGCAGCTTGGTCCAGGGCTATGGCTCCTACAATGAGCAGTTCTTC. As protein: CASSLVQGYGSYNEQFF.

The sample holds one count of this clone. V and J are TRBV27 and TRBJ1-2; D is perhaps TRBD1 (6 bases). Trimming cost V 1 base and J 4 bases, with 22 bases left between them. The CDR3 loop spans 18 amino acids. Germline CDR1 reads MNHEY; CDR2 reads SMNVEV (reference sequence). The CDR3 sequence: CASSLYPGHPLRVYGYTF. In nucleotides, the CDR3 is TGTGCCAGCAGTTTATACCCGGGACATCCCCTGAGAGTCTATGGCTACACCTTC.

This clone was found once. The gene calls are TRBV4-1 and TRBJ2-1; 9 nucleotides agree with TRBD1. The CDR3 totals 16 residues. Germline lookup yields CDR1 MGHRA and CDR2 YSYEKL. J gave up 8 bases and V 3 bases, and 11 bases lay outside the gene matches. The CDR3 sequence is CASSQGGQGTRDEQFF. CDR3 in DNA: TGCGCCAGCAGCCAGGGGGGACAGGGAACCCGCGATGAGCAGTTCTTC.

The CDR3 region has the DNA TGTGCCACCAGCAGGGCCGGAGGGGACACTGAAGCTTTCTTT. Residues: CATSRAGGDTEAFF. This chain joins TRBV15 and TRBJ1-1, with D possibly matching TRBD1 (5 bases). Germline values: CDR1 LNHNV, CDR2 YYDKDF (reference sequence). The CDR3 covers 14 residues. V lost 3 bases and J 3 bases, leaving 11 bases between the germline ends.

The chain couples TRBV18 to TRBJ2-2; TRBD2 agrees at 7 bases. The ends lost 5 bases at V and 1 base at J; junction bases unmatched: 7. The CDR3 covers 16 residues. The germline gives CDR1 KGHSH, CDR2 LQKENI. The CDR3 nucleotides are TGTGCCAGCTCATCGCGCGCGGGAGTGAACACCGGGGAGCTGTTTTTT. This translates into CASSSRAGVNTGELFF.

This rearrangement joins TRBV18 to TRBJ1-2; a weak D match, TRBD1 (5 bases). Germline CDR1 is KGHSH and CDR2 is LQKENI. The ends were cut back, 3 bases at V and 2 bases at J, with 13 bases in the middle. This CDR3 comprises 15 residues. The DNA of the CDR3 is TGTGCCAGCTCACCCCCCCTGACAGAGAACTATGGCTACACCTTC. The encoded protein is CASSPPLTENYGYTF. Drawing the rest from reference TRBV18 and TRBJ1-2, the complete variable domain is NAGVMQNPRHLVRRRGQEARLRCSPMKGHSHVYWYRQLPEEGLKFMVYLQKENIIDESGMPKERFSAEFPKEGPSILRIQQVVRGDSAAYFCASSPPLTENYGYTFGSGTRLTVV.

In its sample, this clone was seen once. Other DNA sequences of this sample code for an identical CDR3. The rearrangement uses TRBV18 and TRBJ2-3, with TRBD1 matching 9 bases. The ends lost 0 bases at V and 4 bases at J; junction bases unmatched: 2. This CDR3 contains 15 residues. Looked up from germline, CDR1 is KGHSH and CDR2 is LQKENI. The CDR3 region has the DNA TGTGCCAGCTCACCACCAGGACAGGGGCCAGATACGCAGTATTTT. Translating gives CASSPPGQGPDTQYF.

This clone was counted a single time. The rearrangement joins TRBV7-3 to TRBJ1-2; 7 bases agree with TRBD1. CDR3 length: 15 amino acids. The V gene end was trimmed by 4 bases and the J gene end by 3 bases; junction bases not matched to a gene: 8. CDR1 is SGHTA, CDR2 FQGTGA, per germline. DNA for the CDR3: TGTGCCAGCAGCTCCGAAGGGGGCACGGACTATGGCTACACCTTC. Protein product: CASSSEGGTDYGYTF.

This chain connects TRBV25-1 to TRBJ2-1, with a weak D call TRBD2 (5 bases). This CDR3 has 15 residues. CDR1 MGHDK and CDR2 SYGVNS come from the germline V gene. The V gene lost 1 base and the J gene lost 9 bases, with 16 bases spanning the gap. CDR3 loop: CASSEFRLPEGEQFF. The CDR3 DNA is TGTGCCAGCAGTGAATTCCGGCTTCCAGAGGGTGAGCAGTTCTTC.

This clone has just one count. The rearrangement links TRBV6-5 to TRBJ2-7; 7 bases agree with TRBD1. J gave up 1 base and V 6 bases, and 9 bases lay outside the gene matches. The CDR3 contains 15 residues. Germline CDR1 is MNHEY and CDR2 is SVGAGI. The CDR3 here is CASSTLPGQSYEQYF. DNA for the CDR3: TGTGCCAGCAGCACACTTCCGGGACAGTCCTACGAGCAGTACTTC.

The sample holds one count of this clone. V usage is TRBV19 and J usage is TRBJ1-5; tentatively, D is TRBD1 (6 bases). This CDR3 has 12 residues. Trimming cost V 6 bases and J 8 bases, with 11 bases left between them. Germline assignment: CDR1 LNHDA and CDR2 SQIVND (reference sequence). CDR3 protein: CASSRGREPQHF. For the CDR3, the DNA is TGTGCCAGTAGCAGGGGTCGGGAGCCCCAGCATTTT.